This is a list of T cell receptor beta chains from one sample in a study of blood T cell repertoires in COVID-19. The table came from immunoSEQ multiplex PCR; TCRdb's copy has only in-frame clones and leaves some out. Of 110,000 to 150,000 clones in the sample, 75% to 90% were seen once. The specimen sequenced was peripheral blood. These receptors were collected from a man between 60 and 75 years old with active or convalescent COVID-19. Both conserved end residues are part of each CDR3. Fields, in order: V gene, D gene, J gene, CDR3 DNA, CDR3 protein. The D gene is left open where the match is weak.

TRBV5-1	TRBD1	TRBJ2-4	TGCGCCAGCAGCTTGGCCACGGTTCGACAGGGGGCGGACAAAAACATTCAGTACTTC	CASSLATVRQGADKNIQYF
TRBV9	TRBD2	TRBJ2-1	TGTGCCAGCAGCGTAAGCGGGGGGGCCAACAATGAGCAGTTCTTC	CASSVSGGANNEQFF
TRBV7-9	TRBD1	TRBJ2-3	TGTGCCAGCAGCCCAAGGGGGCCAGATACGCAGTATTTT	CASSPRGPDTQYF
TRBV30	.	TRBJ2-7	TGTGCCTGGAGTGCTCCCCAGGGGTCTACGGACTACGAGCAGTACTTC	CAWSAPQGSTDYEQYF
TRBV30	.	TRBJ1-1	TGTGCCTGGAGTCCCTCAGGGGCACCTCGGACTGAAGCTTTCTTT	CAWSPSGAPRTEAFF
TRBV9	.	TRBJ2-5	TGTGCCAGCAGCGTAGGGGCCAGGGGGACCCAGTACTTC	CASSVGARGTQYF